There are many counts of the clone carrying this TCR beta chain. This record belongs to a study of T-cell reconstitution after alpha-beta-depleted transplantation in children. Preparation of the TCRbeta library used unique molecular identifiers. TCRdb re-called the PCR reads through MiXCR, storing one row per CDR3 protein. The data contain fewer than 250,000 distinct CDR3 sequences, under 9.5% of them singletons. The CDR3 is 15 residues long. Trimming removed 0 bases at V and 5 bases at J, with 14 bases between. Germline values: CDR1 SGHNT, CDR2 YYREEE (reference sequence). The clonotype was recovered from a male patient aged 10 to 17 who had a stem cell transplant for acute lymphoblastic leukemia, so the T cells may come from the graft donor. The rearrangement links TRBV5-4 to TRBJ1-1; D gene uncertain. The specimen comprised PBMCs, mostly from graft donor cells, sampled 180 days after TCRalphabeta/CD19-depleted stem cell transplant. In DNA form, the CDR3 reads TGTGCCAGCAGCTTGGCCAAGAAGGGAAGAACTGAAGCTTTCTTT. Translation gives CASSLAKKGRTEAFF.